The clone carrying this TCR beta chain was detected only once. In the original processing: Amplification of reference gene primers was used by the study to estimate nucleated cell counts. Data came from immunoSEQ multiplex PCR; TCRdb stores just in-frame clones and leaves some out. V, J and clone size were drawn from that table, and D and trimming were deduced from the DNA. Of approximately 290,000 clones in the sample, about 90% were seen once. This sample stems from a study of blood T cell repertoires in COVID-19. Study-level information: Samples taken during acute and convalescent COVID-19 were collected in the United States, Italy and Spain. The analysed material was cDNA or gDNA that came from T cells, B-cell-depleted T cells, or PBMCs.

This CDR3 is built from 14 residues. V lost 2 bases, J lost 9 bases, and 15 bases lay in between. From germline, CDR1 is SGHTS and CDR2 YDEGEE. The V and J genes are TRBV5-8 and TRBJ1-5; D gene unclear. Sequencing was performed on peripheral blood. The TCR comes from a man younger than 35 with active or convalescent COVID-19. The CDR3 loop is CASSLTDAGLPQHF. In nucleotides, the CDR3 is TGTGCCAGCAGCTTAACCGACGCAGGTTTGCCCCAGCATTTT.